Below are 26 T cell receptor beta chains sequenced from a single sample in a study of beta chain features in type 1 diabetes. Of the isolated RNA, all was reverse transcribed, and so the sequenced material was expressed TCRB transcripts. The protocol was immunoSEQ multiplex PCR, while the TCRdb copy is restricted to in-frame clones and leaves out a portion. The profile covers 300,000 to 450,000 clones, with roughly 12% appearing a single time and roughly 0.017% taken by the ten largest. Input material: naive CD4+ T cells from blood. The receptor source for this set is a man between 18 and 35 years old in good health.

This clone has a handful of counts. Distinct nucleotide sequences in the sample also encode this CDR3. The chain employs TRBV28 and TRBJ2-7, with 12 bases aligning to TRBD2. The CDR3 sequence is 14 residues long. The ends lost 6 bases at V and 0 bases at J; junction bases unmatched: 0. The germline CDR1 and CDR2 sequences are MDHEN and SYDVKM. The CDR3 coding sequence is TGTGCCAGCAGGACTAGCGGGAGCTCCTACGAGCAGTACTTC. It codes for CASRTSGSSYEQYF.

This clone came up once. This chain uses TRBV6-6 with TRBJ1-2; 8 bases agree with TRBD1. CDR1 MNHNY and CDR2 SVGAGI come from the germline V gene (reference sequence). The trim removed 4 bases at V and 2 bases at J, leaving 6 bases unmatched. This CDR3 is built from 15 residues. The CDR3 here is CASSSRTGPNYGYTF. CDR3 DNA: TGTGCCAGCAGTTCTAGGACAGGGCCCAACTATGGCTACACCTTC.

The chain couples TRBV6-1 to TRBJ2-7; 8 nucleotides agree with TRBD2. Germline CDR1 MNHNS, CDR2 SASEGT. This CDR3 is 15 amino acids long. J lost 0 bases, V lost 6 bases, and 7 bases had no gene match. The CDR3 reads CASSSGTSGSYEQYF. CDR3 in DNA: TGTGCCAGCAGCTCCGGGACTAGTGGCTCCTACGAGCAGTACTTC.

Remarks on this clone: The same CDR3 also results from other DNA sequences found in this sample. CDR3 DNA: TGTGCCTGGAATCGGGACAGGGCTAACTATGGCTACACCTTC. Amino acid sequence: CAWNRDRANYGYTF. This rearrangement joins TRBV30 to TRBJ1-2; 9 nucleotides line up with TRBD1. With V trimmed by 4 bases and J by 0 bases, 3 bases remained unmatched. Germline-derived CDR1 and CDR2 are GTSNPN and SVGIG (reference sequence). This CDR3 is built from 14 residues. The entire variable domain, with the rest obtained from reference TRBV30 and TRBJ1-2, is as follows: SQTIHQWPATLVQPVGSPLSLECTVEGTSNPNLYWYRQAAGRGLQLLFYSVGIGQISSEVPQNLSASRPQDRQFILSSKKLLLSDSGFYLCAWNRDRANYGYTFGSGTRLTVV.

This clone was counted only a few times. In DNA, the CDR3 is TGTGCCAGCAACCCTCGGACAGGGGGCAACGAGCAGTACTTC. The encoded protein is CASNPRTGGNEQYF. This chain joins TRBV7-2 and TRBJ2-7, with TRBD1 identical over 11 bases. Germline trimming cut 7 bases from V and 5 bases from J; bases unmatched to any gene: 7. From germline, CDR1 is SGHTA and CDR2 FQGNSA. The CDR3 sequence is 14 residues long. Together with reference TRBV7-2 and TRBJ2-7, the CDR3 gives the full variable domain: GAGVSQSPSNKVTEKGKDVELRCDPISGHTALYWYRQSLGQGLEFLIYFQGNSAPDKSGLPSDRFSAERTGGSVSTLTIQRTQQEDSAVYLCASNPRTGGNEQYFGPGTRLTVT.

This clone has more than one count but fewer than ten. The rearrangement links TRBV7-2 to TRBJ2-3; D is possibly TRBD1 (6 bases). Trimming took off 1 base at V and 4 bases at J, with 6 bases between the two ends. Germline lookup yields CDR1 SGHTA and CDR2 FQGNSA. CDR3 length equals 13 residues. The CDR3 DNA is TGTGCCAGCAGCTTAGACAGGGCAGATACGCAGTATTTT. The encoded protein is CASSLDRADTQYF.

CDR3 in amino acids: CSATTGKTQYF. Written as DNA, the CDR3 is TGCAGTGCTACTACAGGAAAAACCCAGTACTTC. The V gene is TRBV20-1, the J gene TRBJ2-5; possibly TRBD1 for D (5 bases). The CDR3 totals 11 residues. Germline-derived CDR1 and CDR2 are DFQATT and SNEGSKA (reference sequence). V dropped 4 bases and J dropped 8 bases, with 11 bases sitting between them.

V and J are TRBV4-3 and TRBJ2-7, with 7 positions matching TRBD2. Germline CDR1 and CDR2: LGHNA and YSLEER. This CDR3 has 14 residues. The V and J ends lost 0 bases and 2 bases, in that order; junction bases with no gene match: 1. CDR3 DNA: TGCGCCAGCAGCCAAGATCGGGGGGCCTACGAGCAGTACTTC. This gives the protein CASSQDRGAYEQYF.

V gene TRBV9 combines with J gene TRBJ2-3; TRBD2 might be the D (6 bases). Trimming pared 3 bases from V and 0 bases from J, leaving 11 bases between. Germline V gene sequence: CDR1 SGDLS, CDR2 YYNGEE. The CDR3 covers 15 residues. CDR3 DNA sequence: TGTGCCAGCAGCGCCGGGACTCCAAGCACAGATACGCAGTATTTT. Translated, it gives CASSAGTPSTDTQYF.

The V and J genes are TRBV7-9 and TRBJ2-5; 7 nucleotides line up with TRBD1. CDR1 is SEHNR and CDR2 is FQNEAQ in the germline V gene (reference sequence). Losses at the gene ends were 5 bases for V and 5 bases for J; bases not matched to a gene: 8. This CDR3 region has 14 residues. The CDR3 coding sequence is TGTGCCAGCAGCGTGCTGGGACAGCTGGAGACCCAGTACTTC. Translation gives CASSVLGQLETQYF.

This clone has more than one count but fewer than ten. This CDR3 is CASSCPHTSNQPQHF. The CDR3 nucleotides are TGTGCCAGCAGCTGCCCGCACACAAGCAATCAGCCCCAGCATTTT. V is TRBV7-4 and J is TRBJ1-5; D call uncertain. Trimming took off 4 bases at V and 1 base at J, with 11 bases between the two ends. Germline V gives CDR1 SGHVT, CDR2 SQSDAQ. CDR3 size: 15 residues.

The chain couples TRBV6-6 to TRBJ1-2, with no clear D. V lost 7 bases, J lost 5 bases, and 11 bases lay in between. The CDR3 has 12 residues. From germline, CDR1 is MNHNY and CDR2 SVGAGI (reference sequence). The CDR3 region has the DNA TGTGCCAGCATTCGAGGAGATTATGGCTACACCTTC. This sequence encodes CASIRGDYGYTF.

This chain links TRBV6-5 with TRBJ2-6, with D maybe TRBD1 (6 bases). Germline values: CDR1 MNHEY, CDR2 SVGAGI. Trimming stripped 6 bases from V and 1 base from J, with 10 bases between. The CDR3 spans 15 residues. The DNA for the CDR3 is TGTGCCAGCAGCAGGGACATTTCTGGGGCCAACGTCCTGACTTTC. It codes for CASSRDISGANVLTF.

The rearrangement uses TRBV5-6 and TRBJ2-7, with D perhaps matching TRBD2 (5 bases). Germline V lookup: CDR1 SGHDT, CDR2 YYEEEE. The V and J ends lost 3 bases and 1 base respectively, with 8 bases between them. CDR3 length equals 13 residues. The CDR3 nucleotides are TGTGCCAGCAGCTCGAGGACTTCCTACGAGCAGTACTTC. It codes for CASSSRTSYEQYF.

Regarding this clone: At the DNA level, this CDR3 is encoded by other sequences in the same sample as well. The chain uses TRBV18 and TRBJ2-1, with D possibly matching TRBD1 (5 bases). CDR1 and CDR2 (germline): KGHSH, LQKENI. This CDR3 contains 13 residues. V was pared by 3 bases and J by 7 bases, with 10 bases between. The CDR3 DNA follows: TGTGCCAGCTCACCGCCAGCAGGGAATGAGCAGTTCTTC. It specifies CASSPPAGNEQFF.

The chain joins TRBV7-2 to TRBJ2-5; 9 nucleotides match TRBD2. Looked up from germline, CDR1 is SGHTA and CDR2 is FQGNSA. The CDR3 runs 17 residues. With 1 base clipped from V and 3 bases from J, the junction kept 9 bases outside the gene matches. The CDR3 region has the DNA TGTGCCAGCAGCTTAGTAATCCGAGCGGGGGGTGAAGAGACCCAGTACTTC. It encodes CASSLVIRAGGEETQYF.

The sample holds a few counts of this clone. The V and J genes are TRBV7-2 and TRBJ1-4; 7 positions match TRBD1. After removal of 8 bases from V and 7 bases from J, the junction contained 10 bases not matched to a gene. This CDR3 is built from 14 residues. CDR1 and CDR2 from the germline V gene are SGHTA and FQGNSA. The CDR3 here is CASGPTGRSEKLFF. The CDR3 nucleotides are TGTGCCAGCGGTCCGACAGGGAGGAGTGAAAAACTGTTTTTT.

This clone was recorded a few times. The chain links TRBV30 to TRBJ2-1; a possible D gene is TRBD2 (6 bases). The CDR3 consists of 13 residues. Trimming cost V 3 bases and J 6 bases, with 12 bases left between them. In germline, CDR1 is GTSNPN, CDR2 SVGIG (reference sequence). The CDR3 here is CAWRIRGINEQFF. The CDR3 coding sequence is TGTGCCTGGAGGATCCGGGGGATCAATGAGCAGTTCTTC.

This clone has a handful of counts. The CDR3 DNA reads TGTGCCAGCAGCCTCCGGGACAGGGATACTGAAGCTTTCTTT. This encodes CASSLRDRDTEAFF. The chain combines TRBV9 with TRBJ1-1, with TRBD1 matching 9 bases. Germline V gene sequence: CDR1 SGDLS, CDR2 YYNGEE. V trimming: 4 bases; J trimming: 5 bases; junction bases outside the gene matches: 6. The CDR3 is 14 amino acids.

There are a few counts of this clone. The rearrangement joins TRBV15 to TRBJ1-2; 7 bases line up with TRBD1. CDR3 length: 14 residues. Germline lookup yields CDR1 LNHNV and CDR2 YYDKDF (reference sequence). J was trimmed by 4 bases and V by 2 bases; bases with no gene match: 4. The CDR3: CATSRTRDSYGYTF. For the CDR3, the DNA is TGTGCCACCAGCAGAACCAGGGACAGCTATGGCTACACCTTC.

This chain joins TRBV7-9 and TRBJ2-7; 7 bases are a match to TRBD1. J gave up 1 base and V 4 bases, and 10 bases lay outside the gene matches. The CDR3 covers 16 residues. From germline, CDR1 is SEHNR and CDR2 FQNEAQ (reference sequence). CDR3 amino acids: CASSSNTRQGSYEQYF. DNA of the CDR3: TGTGCCAGCAGCTCCAATACGAGACAGGGATCCTACGAGCAGTACTTC.

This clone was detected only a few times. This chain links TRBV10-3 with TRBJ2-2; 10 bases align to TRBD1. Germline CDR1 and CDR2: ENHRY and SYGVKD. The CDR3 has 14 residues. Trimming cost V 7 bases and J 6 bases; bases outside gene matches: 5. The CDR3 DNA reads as TGTGCCATCAAGGGACAGGGGTATTCCGGGGAGCTGTTTTTT. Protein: CAIKGQGYSGELFF.

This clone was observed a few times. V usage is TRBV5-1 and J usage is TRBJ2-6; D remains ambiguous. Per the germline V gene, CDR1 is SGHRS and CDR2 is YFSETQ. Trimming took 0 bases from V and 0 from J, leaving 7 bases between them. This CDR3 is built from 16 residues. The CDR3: CASSLEAVSGANVLTF. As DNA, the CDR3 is TGCGCCAGCAGCTTGGAGGCGGTCTCTGGGGCCAACGTCCTGACTTTC.

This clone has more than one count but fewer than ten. The CDR3 here is CASSLLRVSPLHF. The CDR3 nucleotides read TGTGCCAGCAGCTTACTCCGGGTTTCACCCCTCCACTTT. This rearrangement joins TRBV11-2 to TRBJ1-6; D not certain. The CDR3 covers 13 residues. Between the trimmed V and J ends, which lost 2 bases and 9 bases, there was a span of 8 bases. CDR1 is SGHAT, CDR2 FQNNGV, per germline.

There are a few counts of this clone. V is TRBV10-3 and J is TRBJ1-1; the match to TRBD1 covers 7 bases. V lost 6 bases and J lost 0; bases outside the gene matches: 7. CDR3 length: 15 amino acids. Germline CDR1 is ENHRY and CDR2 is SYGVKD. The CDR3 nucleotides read TGTGCCATCAGCTGGAAAACAGGGGTGAACACTGAAGCTTTCTTT. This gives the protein CAISWKTGVNTEAFF.

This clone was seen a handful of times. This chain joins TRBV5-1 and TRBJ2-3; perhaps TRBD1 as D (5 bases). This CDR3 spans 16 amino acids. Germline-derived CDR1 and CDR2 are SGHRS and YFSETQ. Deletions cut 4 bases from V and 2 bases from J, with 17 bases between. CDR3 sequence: CASSPFDRPPTDTQYF. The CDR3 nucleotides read TGCGCCAGCAGCCCGTTCGACAGACCACCCACAGATACGCAGTATTTT. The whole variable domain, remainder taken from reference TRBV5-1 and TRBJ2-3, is KAGVTQTPRYLIKTRGQQVTLSCSPISGHRSVSWYQQTPGQGLQFLFEYFSETQRNKGNFPGRFSGRQFSNSRSEMNVSTLELGDSALYLCASSPFDRPPTDTQYFGPGTRLTVL.